This entry is about one TCR beta chain. These data are taken from a study of T cell changes during pregnancy in multiple sclerosis. TCRdb keeps only in-frame clones here, not all; method: immunoSEQ multiplex PCR. The sample contains fewer than 85,000 clones, about 95% of which appear only once. CDR1 GTSNPN and CDR2 SVGIG come from the germline V gene (reference sequence). Trimming removed 5 bases at V and 4 bases at J, with 17 bases between. The CDR3 sequence is 14 residues long. This clonotype was sampled from a female donor with multiple sclerosis, enrolled in a pregnancy study. The chain joins TRBV30 to TRBJ2-5; possibly TRBD2 for D (7 bases). The sample in question was peripheral blood, obtained in the second trimester of pregnancy. The CDR3 here is CAWGGGGHGETQYF. In DNA, the CDR3 is TGTGCCTGGGGCGGGGGCGGGCATGGAGAGACCCAGTACTTC. Drawing the rest from reference TRBV30 and TRBJ2-5, the complete variable domain is SQTIHQWPATLVQPVGSPLSLECTVEGTSNPNLYWYRQAAGRGLQLLFYSVGIGQISSEVPQNLSASRPQDRQFILSSKKLLLSDSGFYLCAWGGGGHGETQYFGPGTRLLVL.